A selection of T cell receptor beta chains follows, all from one sample in a study of T cell responses to AZD1222 COVID-19 vaccine. Data came from immunoSEQ multiplex PCR; TCRdb stores just in-frame clones and leaves some out. Of 130,000 or so clones detected, roughly 85% appear once; the ten largest clones hold 7.9%. The sample consisted of peripheral blood, taken 28 days after the second dose of the MenACWY control vaccine. Receptor source: an adult who received the MenACWY meningococcal vaccine as a control. Each CDR3 is given with its conserved first and last residue. Fields, in order: V gene, clone size, J gene, D gene, CDR3 protein, CDR3 DNA. A D gene is named only where the DNA matches it firmly. Clone size is not always given. Where it is, it says once, few, many or a class for expanded clones.

V: TRBV18; size: .; J: TRBJ1-1; D: .; CDR3: CASSQGRNTEAFF; DNA: TGTGCCAGCTCCCAGGGGCGGAACACTGAAGCTTTCTTT
V: TRBV5-4; size: .; J: TRBJ2-1; D: TRBD2; CDR3: CASSPGGGPGNEQFF; DNA: TGTGCCAGCAGCCCTGGCGGGGGGCCAGGGAATGAGCAGTTCTTC
V: TRBV19; size: .; J: TRBJ1-5; D: TRBD1; CDR3: CASTDGTGGNQPQHF; DNA: TGTGCCAGTACCGATGGGACAGGTGGGAATCAGCCCCAGCATTTT
V: TRBV7-3; size: .; J: TRBJ1-1; D: .; CDR3: CASSSTRGNTEAFF; DNA: TGTGCCAGCAGCTCCACCAGGGGGAACACTGAAGCTTTCTTT
V: TRBV28; size: .; J: TRBJ2-2; D: TRBD2; CDR3: CASSLAGGPVGELFF; DNA: TGTGCCAGCAGTTTGGCGGGGGGGCCGGTCGGGGAGCTGTTTTTT
V: TRBV27; size: .; J: TRBJ2-3; D: TRBD2; CDR3: CASSLFLAGTDTQYF; DNA: TGTGCCAGCAGTTTATTTCTAGCGGGCACAGATACGCAGTATTTT
V: TRBV10-2; size: .; J: TRBJ2-3; D: .; CDR3: CASVGPRITDTQYF; DNA: TGCGCCAGTGTGGGGCCCAGGATCACAGATACGCAGTATTTT
V: TRBV25-1; size: .; J: TRBJ1-4; D: .; CDR3: CASSTPGWGEKLFF; DNA: TGTGCCAGCAGTACACCAGGGTGGGGAGAAAAACTGTTTTTT
V: TRBV20-1; size: .; J: TRBJ1-1; D: .; CDR3: CSALGVTEAFF; DNA: TGCAGTGCCTTGGGGGTAACTGAAGCTTTCTTT
V: TRBV27; size: .; J: TRBJ1-2; D: .; CDR3: CASSSEPNYGYTF; DNA: TGTGCCAGCAGTTCGGAACCCAACTATGGCTACACCTTC
V: TRBV6-2/TRBV6-3; size: .; J: TRBJ2-7; D: .; CDR3: CASSQSSYEQYF; DNA: TGTGCCAGCAGTCAGAGCTCCTACGAGCAGTACTTC
V: TRBV11-3; size: .; J: TRBJ2-1; D: .; CDR3: CASSFPGEEQFF; DNA: TGTGCCAGCAGCTTCCCGGGCGAGGAGCAGTTCTTC
V: TRBV7-2; size: .; J: TRBJ1-2; D: .; CDR3: CASSRAERYGYTF; DNA: TGTGCCAGCAGCCGGGCGGAGCGCTATGGCTACACCTTC
V: TRBV9; size: few; J: TRBJ2-5; D: .; CDR3: CASSVDGSTERAQYF; DNA: TGTGCCAGCAGCGTAGATGGATCTACCGAGAGGGCCCAGTACTTC
V: TRBV5-6; size: .; J: TRBJ1-5; D: .; CDR3: CASSSPGAGQPQHF; DNA: TGTGCCAGCAGCTCTCCAGGGGCGGGTCAGCCCCAGCATTTT
V: TRBV25-1; size: few; J: TRBJ1-2; D: .; CDR3: CASSESVGYTF; DNA: TGTGCCAGCAGTGAATCAGTGGGCTACACCTTC
V: TRBV27; size: .; J: TRBJ1-5; D: .; CDR3: CASRTLGGNQPQHF; DNA: TGTGCCAGCAGAACTCTGGGGGGCAATCAGCCCCAGCATTTT
V: TRBV7-2; size: .; J: TRBJ1-2; D: TRBD1; CDR3: CASSRRQGGGGYTF; DNA: TGTGCCAGCAGCCGTAGACAGGGGGGTGGAGGCTACACCTTC
V: TRBV7-9; size: .; J: TRBJ2-5; D: TRBD2; CDR3: CASSLVVAGEWGTQYF; DNA: TGTGCCAGCAGCTTAGTGGTAGCGGGGGAATGGGGGACCCAGTACTTC
V: TRBV6-6; size: .; J: TRBJ2-5; D: .; CDR3: CASSYSDSGETQYF; DNA: TGTGCCAGCAGTTACTCCGACAGTGGGGAGACCCAGTACTTC
V: TRBV5-4; size: .; J: TRBJ2-3; D: TRBD2; CDR3: CASSAVDWTRTDTQYF; DNA: TGTGCCAGCAGCGCTGTTGATTGGACTAGAACAGATACGCAGTATTTT
V: TRBV15; size: .; J: TRBJ2-4; D: .; CDR3: CATSSENIQYF; DNA: TGTGCCACCAGTAGCGAAAACATTCAGTACTTC
V: TRBV11-2; size: .; J: TRBJ2-5; D: TRBD2; CDR3: CASSPRASGRGGFKETQYF; DNA: TGTGCCAGCAGCCCGAGGGCTAGCGGGCGGGGGGGGTTTAAAGAGACCCAGTACTTC
V: TRBV7-2; size: .; J: TRBJ1-6; D: .; CDR3: CASSPMRGTSPLHF; DNA: TGTGCCAGCAGCCCAATGAGGGGGACTTCACCCCTCCACTTT
V: TRBV19; size: .; J: TRBJ2-1; D: .; CDR3: CASIGGNEQFF; DNA: TGTGCCAGTATTGGGGGGAATGAGCAGTTCTTC
V: TRBV3-1/TRBV3-2; size: .; J: TRBJ2-5; D: .; CDR3: CASNTVGETQYF; DNA: TGTGCCAGCAATACAGTTGGGGAGACCCAGTACTTC
V: TRBV30; size: few; J: TRBJ1-2; D: .; CDR3: CAWNVRVSGYTF; DNA: TGTGCCTGGAATGTTAGGGTTTCCGGCTACACCTTC
V: TRBV4-1; size: .; J: TRBJ2-4; D: TRBD1; CDR3: CASSRQAGGNGDIQYF; DNA: TGCGCCAGCAGCCGCCAAGCAGGGGGCAACGGCGACATTCAGTACTTC
V: TRBV7-8; size: .; J: TRBJ1-1; D: TRBD1; CDR3: CASSLGPLGQGRAFF; DNA: TGTGCCAGCAGCTTAGGGCCCCTGGGACAGGGGCGGGCTTTCTTT
V: TRBV5-1; size: once; J: TRBJ1-6; D: .; CDR3: CASTLDSNSPLHF; DNA: TGCGCCAGCACCCTCGACAGTAATTCACCCCTCCACTTT
V: TRBV18; size: .; J: TRBJ1-5; D: .; CDR3: CASSPTGVGGNQPQHF; DNA: TGTGCCAGCTCACCAACGGGGGTTGGAGGGAATCAGCCCCAGCATTTT
V: TRBV2; size: .; J: TRBJ2-7; D: .; CDR3: CASSESAAYEQYF; DNA: TGTGCCAGCAGTGAATCAGCTGCCTACGAGCAGTACTTC
V: TRBV5-4; size: once; J: TRBJ1-2; D: .; CDR3: CASSLDSAGYTF; DNA: TGTGCCAGCAGCTTGGATTCGGCAGGCTACACCTTC
V: TRBV5-1; size: .; J: TRBJ1-3; D: .; CDR3: CASSLGQDGNTIYF; DNA: TGCGCCAGCAGCTTGGGCCAGGATGGAAACACCATATATTTT
V: TRBV3-1/TRBV3-2; size: .; J: TRBJ2-2; D: .; CDR3: CASSPHPRPETGELFF; DNA: TGTGCCAGCAGCCCCCATCCCCGTCCAGAAACCGGGGAGCTGTTTTTT
V: TRBV27; size: .; J: TRBJ2-1; D: .; CDR3: CASSLSDEQFF; DNA: TGTGCCAGCAGTTTAAGTGATGAGCAGTTCTTC
V: TRBV18; size: .; J: TRBJ1-1; D: .; CDR3: CASSPRGFEAFF; DNA: TGTGCCAGCTCACCGCGGGGATTTGAAGCTTTCTTT
V: TRBV30; size: .; J: TRBJ1-5; D: TRBD1; CDR3: CAWSPGQAGNQPQHF; DNA: TGTGCCTGGAGTCCCGGACAGGCTGGCAATCAGCCCCAGCATTTT
V: TRBV19; size: .; J: TRBJ1-1; D: TRBD1; CDR3: CASSMTGAGNTEAFF; DNA: TGTGCCAGTAGTATGACAGGGGCAGGAAACACTGAAGCTTTCTTT
V: TRBV2; size: .; J: TRBJ1-5; D: TRBD1; CDR3: CASKSQGASNQPQHF; DNA: TGTGCCAGCAAGTCTCAGGGGGCCAGCAATCAGCCCCAGCATTTT
V: TRBV14; size: once; J: TRBJ1-1; D: .; CDR3: CASSQHHGGMNTEAFF; DNA: TGTGCCAGCAGCCAACATCACGGAGGAATGAACACTGAAGCTTTCTTT
V: TRBV7-6; size: .; J: TRBJ2-7; D: TRBD2; CDR3: CASSPGLADEQYF; DNA: TGTGCCAGCAGCCCGGGACTAGCTGACGAGCAGTACTTC
V: TRBV24-1; size: .; J: TRBJ1-3; D: .; CDR3: CATSESSFSGNTIYF; DNA: TGTGCCACCAGTGAAAGCTCCTTCTCTGGAAACACCATATATTTT
V: TRBV5-6; size: .; J: TRBJ2-7; D: .; CDR3: CASSLRGFEQYF; DNA: TGTGCCAGCAGCTTGCGCGGGTTTGAGCAGTACTTC